The clone carrying this TCR beta chain was seen only once. This record comes from a study of blood T cell repertoires in COVID-19. Looking at the study overall: Sources were T cells, B-cell-depleted T cells, or PBMCs; the material itself was cDNA or gDNA.

V gave up 5 bases and J gave up 6 bases, with 11 bases separating them. Germline V gives CDR1 LGHDT, CDR2 YNNKEL (reference sequence). The CDR3 totals 14 residues. In the authors' workflow: Nucleated cell number was recorded as an estimate derived from reference gene primer amplification. Assay: immunoSEQ multiplex PCR; the TCRdb copy retains only in-frame clones and omits some. Clone size and V and J calls were adopted from that table, with D and trimming inferred from the DNA. Of 300,000 to 400,000 clones detected, about 85% appear once; the ten largest clones hold approximately 1.9%. Contact with a PCR-confirmed or clinician-diagnosed COVID-19 case occurred within 2 weeks of entry.

This clonotype originated in a woman aged 25-40 years who had been exposed to COVID-19. The sequenced sample consisted of PBMCs or T cells enriched from blood (not recorded which). This chain joins TRBV3-1 (or the pseudogene TRBV3-2) and TRBJ1-6; a weak D match, TRBD1 (5 bases). CDR3 coding DNA: TGTGCCAGCAGCAGGGCGGGGCTTAATTCACCCCTCCACTTT. Its protein product is CASSRAGLNSPLHF.